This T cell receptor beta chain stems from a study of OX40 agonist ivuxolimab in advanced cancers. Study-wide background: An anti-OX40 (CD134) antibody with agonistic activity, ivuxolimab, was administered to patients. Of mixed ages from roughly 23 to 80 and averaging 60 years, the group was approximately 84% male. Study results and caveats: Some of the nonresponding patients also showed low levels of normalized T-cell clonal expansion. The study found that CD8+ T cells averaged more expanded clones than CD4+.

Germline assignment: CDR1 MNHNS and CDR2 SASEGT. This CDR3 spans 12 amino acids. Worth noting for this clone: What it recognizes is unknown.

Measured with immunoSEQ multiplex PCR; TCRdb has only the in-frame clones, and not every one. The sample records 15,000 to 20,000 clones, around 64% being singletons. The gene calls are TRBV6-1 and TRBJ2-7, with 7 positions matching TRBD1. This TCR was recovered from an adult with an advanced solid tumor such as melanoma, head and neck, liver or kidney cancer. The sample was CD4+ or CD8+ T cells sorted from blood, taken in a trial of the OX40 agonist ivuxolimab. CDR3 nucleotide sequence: TGTGCTTCCGGGGACAGCTCCTACGAGCAGTACTTC. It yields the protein CASGDSSYEQYF.